The clone carrying this T cell receptor (beta chain) has only a few counts. Amplification used 60 Vbeta primers and 13 Jbeta primers. Assay: immunoSEQ multiplex PCR; the TCRdb copy retains only in-frame clones and omits some. Among about 140,000 clones, 80% were seen once, and the ten largest hold under 7.5%. These data are taken from a study of cytomegalovirus exposure and HLA in healthy donors. Germline loops: CDR1 LNHNV, CDR2 YYDKDF (reference sequence). The CDR3 spans 14 residues. Deletions cut 8 bases from V and 11 bases from J, with 24 bases between. J is TRBJ2-5 and V is TRBV15; perhaps TRBD2 as D (6 bases). The sequencing sample was made of PBMCs. The receptor was isolated from a man aged 35-49 years in good health and CMV-seropositive. The CDR3 DNA reads as TGTGCCACCTGCCGGGTACTCCTGCGGGGAGAGCAGTACTTC. Residues: CATCRVLLRGEQYF.